Listed below are T cell receptor beta chains from one sample, sequenced in a study of identical twins. TCRdb ran MiXCR on the 5' RACE reads and lists one entry per CDR3 protein. The sample includes 1.5 million to 2 million distinct CDR3 sequences, roughly a third of them seen just once. The sequenced material came from cord blood. These receptors all stem from a newborn girl in good health. Each CDR3 is given with its conserved first and last residue. The D gene is left open where the match is weak. Rows may omit the clone size; those that give it use once, few, many or a size class.

d_call clone_size j_call cdr3_length v_call cdr3_nt cdr3_aa
. . TRBJ2-7 14 TRBV20-1 TGCAGTGCTAGAGAACAGGGCGGTGCCTACGAGCAGTACTTC CSAREQGGAYEQYF
TRBD2 few TRBJ2-3 15 TRBV20-1 TGCAGTGCTCAAACAACTAGCGGGGGCACAGATACGCAGTATTTT CSAQTTSGGTDTQYF
. . TRBJ2-7 13 TRBV20-1 TGCAGTGCTAGGGGGGCGGGGAAATACGAGCAGTACTTC CSARGAGKYEQYF
. . TRBJ2-1 14 TRBV6-1 TGTGCCAGCAGTGAGATAATCGACACCTACGAGCAGTTCTTC CASSEIIDTYEQFF
. few TRBJ1-2 14 TRBV2 TGTGCCAGCAGTGAGGGACCGAGAAACTATGGCTACACCTTC CASSEGPRNYGYTF
TRBD2 . TRBJ2-1 15 TRBV6-1 TGTGCCAGCAGTGTCGAGCGGGAGCCCTACAATGAGCAGTTCTTC CASSVEREPYNEQFF
. . TRBJ1-2 13 TRBV30 TGTGCCTGGACGGCGGAAGAGTACTATGGCTACACCTTC CAWTAEEYYGYTF
. . TRBJ2-5 15 TRBV20-1 TGCAGTGCTAGAGTCCCTTCGCGGTCCTACAATGAGCAGTACTTC CSARVPSRSYNEQYF
. few TRBJ1-2 17 TRBV5-6 TGTGCCAGCAGCTTGGATCCGGACGGTCATAAACTTTATGGCTACACCTTC CASSLDPDGHKLYGYTF
. . TRBJ2-7 15 TRBV4-1 TGCGCCAGCAGCCCTACACCCGGCTACTCCTACGAGCAGTACTTC CASSPTPGYSYEQYF
. . TRBJ2-7 14 TRBV18 TGTGCCAGCTCACCAGTCGGGGGCTTCTACGAGCAGTACTTC CASSPVGGFYEQYF
. once TRBJ2-1 15 TRBV3-1 TGTGCCAGCAGCCAAGATCGACTCCCCGGGAATGAGCAGTTCTTC CASSQDRLPGNEQFF
. few TRBJ1-5 15 TRBV27 TGTGCCAGCAGTCCCATTTACAGGGGCAATCAGCCCCAGCATTTT CASSPIYRGNQPQHF
. once TRBJ2-1 15 TRBV9 TGTGCCGGCAGCCCGACGACAGGCCAATACAATGAGCAGTTCTTC CAGSPTTGQYNEQFF
TRBD1 many TRBJ2-3 15 TRBV28 TGTGCCAGCAGTTTATGGGGACAGGGCACAGATACGCAGTATTTT CASSLWGQGTDTQYF
TRBD2 . TRBJ2-1 18 TRBV3-1 TGTGCCAGCAGCCAAGAGGGACTAGCGGGAGGACCTTACAATGAGCAGTTCTTC CASSQEGLAGGPYNEQFF
TRBD1 few TRBJ2-2 16 TRBV29-1 TGCAGCGTTCGGGAGGGACAGGGGGCGGACACCGGGGAGCTGTTTTTT CSVREGQGADTGELFF
. once TRBJ1-1 13 TRBV18 TGTGCCAGCTCACCAATCCAGGGGAGTGAAGCTTTCTTT CASSPIQGSEAFF
. . TRBJ1-6 16 TRBV5-1 TGCGCCAGCAGCTTGCGGCCTGACTCCTATAATTCACCCCTCCACTTT CASSLRPDSYNSPLHF
. . TRBJ1-4 17 TRBV5-1 TGCGCCAGCAGACCGGGTGGGTCGCAGGCAACTAGTGAAAAACTGTTTTTT CASRPGGSQATSEKLFF
. few TRBJ1-6 14 TRBV3-1 TGTGCCAGCAGAAAGGGGGCCTATAATTCACCCCTCCACTTT CASRKGAYNSPLHF
TRBD2 few TRBJ2-5 13 TRBV3-1 TGTGCCATCCGGGACGGGGGGCAAGAGACCCAGTACTTC CAIRDGGQETQYF
. . TRBJ1-2 15 TRBV5-1 TGCGCCAGCAGCTTGGTAGGGACTAGCGGTGATGGCTACACCTTC CASSLVGTSGDGYTF
. many TRBJ2-1 13 TRBV12-3/TRBV12-4 TGTGCCAGCAGTTTAGTGGCGGTAAATGAGCAGTTCTTC CASSLVAVNEQFF
. . TRBJ2-7 15 TRBV15 TGTGCCACCAGCAGAGGGGGGGGACAGCACTACGAGCAGTACTTC CATSRGGGQHYEQYF
. . TRBJ1-4 14 TRBV20-1 TGCAGTGCTAGTATCGGGCAGGGGAATGAAAAACTGTTTTTT CSASIGQGNEKLFF
TRBD1 . TRBJ1-5 13 TRBV29-1 TGCAGCGTTCGACAGGGAGGGTCTCAGCCCCAGCATTTT CSVRQGGSQPQHF
TRBD2 . TRBJ2-1 15 TRBV12-3/TRBV12-4 TGTGCCAGCACCTTTGGACTAGCGGGAGAAAATGAGCAGTTCTTC CASTFGLAGENEQFF
. few TRBJ2-2 15 TRBV12-5 TGTGCTAGTGGTTTTGAGGACGGCTCCACCGGGGAGCTGTTTTTT CASGFEDGSTGELFF
. . TRBJ1-6 15 TRBV5-1 TGCGCCAGCAGCTTGGGGGTGGGCGCGGATTCACCCCCCCACTTT CASSLGVGADSPPHF
. few TRBJ2-7 16 TRBV18 TGTGCCAGCTCCCAGACTCCAGGCCGCCGACCCTACGAGCAGTACTTC CASSQTPGRRPYEQYF
. . TRBJ1-2 14 TRBV5-5 TGTGCCAGCAGCTCTAGGGGAGCCAACTATGGCTACACCTTC CASSSRGANYGYTF